The sequence of this T cell receptor (beta chain) was determined in a study of blood T cell repertoires in COVID-19. Study as a whole: PBMCs, B-cell-depleted T cells, or T cells were the source of the cDNA or gDNA that made up the material.

CDR1 and CDR2 from the germline V gene are MNHEY and SMNVEV (reference sequence). V lost 3 bases and J lost 2, with 7 bases in between. The CDR3 has 13 amino acids. Some clones are missing from TCRdb's copy, which holds only in-frame ones; the method was immunoSEQ multiplex PCR. The sample has roughly 100,000 clones; 75% to 85% are singletons. The V and J genes are TRBV27 and TRBJ2-5; no definite D call. The sequence was collected from a woman in her 70s with acute or convalescent COVID-19. The specimen was peripheral blood. The CDR3 nucleotides read TGTGCCAGCAGTTTGCGGAGACAAGAGACCCAGTACTTC. It encodes CASSLRRQETQYF.